This T cell receptor (beta chain) was identified during a study of shared clonotypes between healthy human individuals. Of note for this clone: The sample has other DNA sequences that encode this CDR3 too.

All donors qualified as healthy HIV-negative adults and had experienced no recent acute infections or vaccinations. V shed 5 bases and J shed 6 bases, with 8 bases lying between them. The germline V gene has CDR1 MNHNY and CDR2 SVGAGI (reference sequence). There are 11 residues in the CDR3. Here immunoSEQ multiplex PCR was the method, and the copy in TCRdb shows in-frame clones only, minus some. The repertoire holds fewer than 1.4 million clones, with around 78% as singletons. Material: memory CD4+ T cells from PBMCs. Subset in this sample: CD45RA-negative fraction. The sequence was collected from a man aged 18 to 30 in good health. Some clones in this sample may be carry-over from other donors' samples. The V call is TRBV6-6, the J call TRBJ2-7; D is ambiguous. For the CDR3, the DNA is TGTGCCAGCAGTCCGAGGAGCGAGCAGTACTTC. Protein: CASSPRSEQYF.